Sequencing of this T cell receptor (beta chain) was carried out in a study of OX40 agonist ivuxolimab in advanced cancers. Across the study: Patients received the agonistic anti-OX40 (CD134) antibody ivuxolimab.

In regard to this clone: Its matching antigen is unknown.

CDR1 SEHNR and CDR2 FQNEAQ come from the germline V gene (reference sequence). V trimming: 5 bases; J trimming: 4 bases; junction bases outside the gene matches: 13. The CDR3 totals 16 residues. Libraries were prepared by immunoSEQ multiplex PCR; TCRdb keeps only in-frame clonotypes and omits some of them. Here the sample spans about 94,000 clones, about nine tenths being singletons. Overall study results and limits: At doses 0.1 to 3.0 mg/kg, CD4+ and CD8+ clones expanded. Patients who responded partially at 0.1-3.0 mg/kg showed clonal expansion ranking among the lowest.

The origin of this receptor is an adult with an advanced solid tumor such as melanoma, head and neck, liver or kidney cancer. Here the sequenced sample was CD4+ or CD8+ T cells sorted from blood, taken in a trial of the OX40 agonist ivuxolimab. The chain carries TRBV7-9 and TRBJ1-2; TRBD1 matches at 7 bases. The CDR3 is CASSPNLPGTVYGYTF. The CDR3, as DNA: TGTGCCAGCAGCCCAAATTTACCCGGGACAGTCTATGGCTACACCTTC.